These 17 T cell receptor beta chains share one sample of origin, sequenced in a study of response to subunit inactivated influenza vaccine. TCRdb reanalysed the RT-PCR reads using MiXCR and keeps one entry per CDR3 protein. The table lists approximately 520,000 distinct CDR3 sequences, roughly 25% of them singletons. The input for sequencing was CD4+ T cells sorted from PBMCs, taken approximately 5 days after vaccination. All receptors come from a man in his fifties who received an inactivated influenza vaccine.

The chain is built from TRBV27 and TRBJ2-5; D is possibly TRBD1 (6 bases). Trimming took off 3 bases at V and 5 bases at J, with 13 bases between the two ends. This CDR3 is built from 14 residues. Germline lookup yields CDR1 MNHEY and CDR2 SMNVEV (reference sequence). CDR3 nucleotide sequence: TGTGCCAGCAGTTTCCAGGGGCCCTCGGAGACCCAGTACTTC. The encoded protein is CASSFQGPSETQYF.

The genes are TRBV6-1 and TRBJ2-2; no firm D call. CDR3 length equals 14 residues. Germline values: CDR1 MNHNS, CDR2 SASEGT. V lost 6 bases and J 6 bases, leaving 14 bases between the germline ends. The CDR3: CASSPGFRAGELFF. The CDR3 nucleotides are TGTGCCAGCAGCCCCGGGTTTAGAGCCGGGGAGCTGTTTTTT.

This clonotype showed up just a few times. V usage is TRBV5-1 and J usage is TRBJ1-6, with 7 bases fitting TRBD1. The trim removed 4 bases at V and 6 bases at J, leaving 4 bases unmatched. CDR3 size: 14 residues. Germline CDR1 is SGHRS and CDR2 is YFSETQ. CDR3 region: CASSPRGLNSPLHF. The DNA for the CDR3 is TGCGCCAGCAGCCCAAGGGGGCTTAATTCACCCCTCCACTTT.

This chain connects TRBV6-2 or TRBV6-3 to TRBJ2-6, with 7 bases lining up with TRBD1. V trimming: 5 bases; J trimming: 0 bases; junction bases outside the gene matches: 4. Germline assignment: CDR1 MNHEY and CDR2 SVGEGT. The CDR3 sequence is 16 residues long. CDR3: CASSRTGVSGANVLTF. The DNA of the CDR3 is TGTGCCAGCAGTCGGACAGGCGTCTCTGGGGCCAACGTCCTGACTTTC.

This sequence joins TRBV4-2 and TRBJ2-7; 10 nucleotides align to TRBD2. Germline V gives CDR1 LGHNA, CDR2 YNFKEQ. This CDR3 has 18 amino acids. V lost 0 bases to trimming and J lost 2 bases; unmatched junction nucleotides: 10. The CDR3 sequence is CASSQETVLAGGPYEQYF. For the CDR3, the DNA is TGTGCCAGCAGCCAAGAAACGGTCTTAGCGGGAGGCCCCTACGAGCAGTACTTC.

This clonotype was detected a few times. The V call is TRBV5-1, the J call TRBJ2-7; tentative D call: TRBD1 (5 bases). Germline assignment: CDR1 SGHRS and CDR2 YFSETQ. This CDR3 contains 15 residues. V lost 4 bases to trimming and J lost 4 bases, with 18 bases between them. CDR3 nucleotides: TGCGCCAGCAGCCCGGACATCACTGACGGTTACGAGCAGTACTTC. Translating it yields CASSPDITDGYEQYF.

The chain is built from TRBV20-1 and TRBJ2-5, with 7 bases fitting TRBD2. Germline V gene data show CDR1 as DFQATT and CDR2 as SNEGSKA (reference sequence). This CDR3 comprises 14 residues. The V gene end was trimmed by 3 bases and the J gene end by 4 bases; junction bases not matched to a gene: 8. Written as DNA, the CDR3 is TGCAGTGCTAGGGGAAATTTAGCGGGAGAGACCCAGTACTTC. This gives the protein CSARGNLAGETQYF.

This clonotype was observed a handful of times. This chain connects TRBV13 to TRBJ1-2; perhaps TRBD1 as D (5 bases). Looked up from germline, CDR1 is PRHDT and CDR2 is FYEKMQ (reference sequence). The CDR3 covers 16 residues. Trimming stripped 5 bases from V and 4 bases from J, with 20 bases between. The CDR3 is CASSPSTGPRGYGYTF. The CDR3 coding sequence is TGTGCCAGCAGCCCCTCGACGGGGCCGAGGGGCTATGGCTACACCTTC.

V is TRBV7-2 and J is TRBJ2-3; D call uncertain. CDR3 length equals 15 residues. V lost 1 base to trimming and J lost 1 base, with 9 bases between them. CDR1 and CDR2 (germline): SGHTA, FQGNSA. CDR3 residues: CASSLVLVGTDTQYF. CDR3 DNA: TGTGCCAGCAGCTTAGTGCTAGTGGGCACAGATACGCAGTATTTT.

This clonotype came up a few times. This rearrangement joins TRBV12-3 or TRBV12-4 to TRBJ2-3; D gene uncertain. V lost 6 bases to trimming and J lost 4 bases, with 8 bases between them. This CDR3 contains 12 residues. The CDR3 protein is CASRRGADTQYF. The CDR3 DNA sequence: TGTGCCAGCAGACGAGGTGCAGATACGCAGTATTTT.

The table lists this clonotype with many counts. The chain uses TRBV7-9 and TRBJ2-1, with D perhaps given as TRBD1 or TRBD2 (5 bases each). V lost 5 bases to trimming and J lost 5 bases, with 13 bases between them. In germline, CDR1 is SEHNR, CDR2 FQNEAQ (reference sequence). The CDR3 consists of 14 residues. The DNA for the CDR3 is TGTGCCAGCAGCCCTCCCGGGGCCCACAATGAGCAGTTCTTC. Its translation: CASSPPGAHNEQFF.

This clonotype was observed a few times. This chain uses TRBV7-9 with TRBJ2-7, with 11 bases identical to TRBD2. The ends lost 1 base at V and 3 bases at J; junction bases unmatched: 2. Per germline, CDR1 SEHNR and CDR2 FQNEAQ (reference sequence). There are 15 residues in the CDR3. CDR3 nucleotides: TGTGCCAGCAGCTTAGTTAGCGGGAGGGTCTACGAGCAGTACTTC. This codes for CASSLVSGRVYEQYF.

CDR3 in DNA: TGTGCCAGTAGTATGCGAAGGACCGGGGAGCTGTTTTTT. Translation: CASSMRRTGELFF. This chain joins TRBV19 and TRBJ2-2; D is ambiguous. This CDR3 contains 13 residues. The V end lost 3 bases, the J end lost 5 bases, and 7 bases lay between the germline ends. Germline CDR1 LNHDA, CDR2 SQIVND (reference sequence).

V usage is TRBV29-1 and J usage is TRBJ2-5; D possibly corresponds to TRBD2 (6 bases). V was cut by 6 bases and J by 5 bases, with 16 bases left in between. CDR3 size: 13 residues. Germline CDR1 reads SQVTM; CDR2 reads ANQGSEA. CDR3 region: CSVRGAGSETQYF. CDR3 bases: TGCAGCGTGAGAGGGGCCGGGAGTGAGACCCAGTACTTC. Based on the CDR3 plus reference TRBV29-1 and TRBJ2-5, the full variable domain is SAVISQKPSRDICQRGTSLTIQCQVDSQVTMMFWYRQQPGQSLTLIATANQGSEATYESGFVIDKFPISRPNLTFSTLTVSNMSPEDSSIYLCSVRGAGSETQYFGPGTRLLVL.

This clonotype has only a few counts. CDR3: CASSLDRYTGELFF. CDR3 nucleotide sequence: TGTGCCAGCAGCTTGGACAGATACACCGGGGAGCTGTTTTTT. This chain joins TRBV5-5 and TRBJ2-2, with D unresolved. The CDR3 spans 14 residues. CDR1 SGHKS and CDR2 YYEKEE come from the germline V gene (reference sequence). Trimming removed 0 bases from V and 3 bases from J, with 6 bases in between. The full variable domain, its missing parts supplied by reference TRBV5-5 and TRBJ2-2, is DAGVTQSPTHLIKTRGQQVTLRCSPISGHKSVSWYQQVLGQGPQFIFQYYEKEERGRGNFPDRFSARQFPNYSSELNVNALLLGDSALYLCASSLDRYTGELFFGEGSRLTVL.

The J gene is TRBJ2-1, the V gene TRBV9; 7 nucleotides align to TRBD2. V was pared by 3 bases and J by 9 bases, with 12 bases of the junction left unmatched. CDR1 and CDR2 (germline): SGDLS, YYNGEE. This CDR3 spans 15 amino acids. The CDR3 region is CASSDEGRGVAEQFF. The CDR3 DNA reads TGTGCCAGCAGCGACGAGGGCCGGGGGGTGGCTGAGCAGTTCTTC.

The CDR3 DNA reads TGTGCCAGCAGTTACGGGAGGAATCAGCCCCAGCATTTT. Its translation is CASSYGRNQPQHF. The chain carries TRBV6-5 and TRBJ1-5; D call uncertain. CDR1 and CDR2 from the germline V gene are MNHEY and SVGAGI. Trimming stripped 2 bases from V and 4 bases from J, with 6 bases between. This CDR3 is built from 13 residues.